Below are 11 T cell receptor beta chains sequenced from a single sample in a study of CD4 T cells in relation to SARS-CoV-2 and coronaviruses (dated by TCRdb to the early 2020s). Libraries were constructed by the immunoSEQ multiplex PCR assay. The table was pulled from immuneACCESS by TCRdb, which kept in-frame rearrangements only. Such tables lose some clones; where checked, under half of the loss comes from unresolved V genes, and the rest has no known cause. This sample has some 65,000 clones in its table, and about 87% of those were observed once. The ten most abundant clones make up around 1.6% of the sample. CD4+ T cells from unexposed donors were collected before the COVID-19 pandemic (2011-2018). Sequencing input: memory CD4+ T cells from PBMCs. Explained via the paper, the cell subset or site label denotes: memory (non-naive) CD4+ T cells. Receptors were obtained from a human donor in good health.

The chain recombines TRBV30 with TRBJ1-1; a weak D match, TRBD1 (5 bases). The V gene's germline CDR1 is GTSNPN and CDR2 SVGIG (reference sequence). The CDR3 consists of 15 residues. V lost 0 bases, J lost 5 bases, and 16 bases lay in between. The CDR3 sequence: CAWSVEIREGTEAFF. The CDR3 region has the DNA TGTGCCTGGAGTGTCGAGATTCGGGAGGGGACTGAAGCTTTCTTT. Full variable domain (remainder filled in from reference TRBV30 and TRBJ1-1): SQTIHQWPATLVQPVGSPLSLECTVEGTSNPNLYWYRQAAGRGLQLLFYSVGIGQISSEVPQNLSASRPQDRQFILSSKKLLLSDSGFYLCAWSVEIREGTEAFFGQGTRLTVV.

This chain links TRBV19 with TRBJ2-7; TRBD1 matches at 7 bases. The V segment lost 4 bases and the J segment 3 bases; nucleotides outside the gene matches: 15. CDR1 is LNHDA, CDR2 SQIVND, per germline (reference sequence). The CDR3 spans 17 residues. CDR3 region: CASSTRLTPGQIYEQYF. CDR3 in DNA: TGTGCCAGTAGTACGAGATTGACACCGGGACAGATCTACGAGCAGTACTTC.

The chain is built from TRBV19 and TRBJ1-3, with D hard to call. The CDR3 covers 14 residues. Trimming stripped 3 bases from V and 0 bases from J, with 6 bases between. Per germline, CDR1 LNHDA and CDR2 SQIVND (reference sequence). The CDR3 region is CASSIGVSGNTIYF. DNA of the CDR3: TGTGCCAGTAGTATTGGTGTCTCTGGAAACACCATATATTTT.

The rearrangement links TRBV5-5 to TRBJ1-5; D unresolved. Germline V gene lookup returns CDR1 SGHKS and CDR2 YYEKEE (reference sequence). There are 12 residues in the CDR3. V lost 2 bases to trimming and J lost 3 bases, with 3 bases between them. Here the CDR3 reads CASSFANQPQHF. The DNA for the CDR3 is TGTGCCAGCAGCTTTGCCAATCAGCCCCAGCATTTT.

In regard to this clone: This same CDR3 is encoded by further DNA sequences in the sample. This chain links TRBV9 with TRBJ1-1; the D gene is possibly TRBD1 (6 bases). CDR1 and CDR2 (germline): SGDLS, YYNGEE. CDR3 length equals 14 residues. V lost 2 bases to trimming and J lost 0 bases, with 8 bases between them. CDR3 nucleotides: TGTGCCAGCAGCGTGACAGGTATGAACACTGAAGCTTTCTTT. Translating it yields CASSVTGMNTEAFF.

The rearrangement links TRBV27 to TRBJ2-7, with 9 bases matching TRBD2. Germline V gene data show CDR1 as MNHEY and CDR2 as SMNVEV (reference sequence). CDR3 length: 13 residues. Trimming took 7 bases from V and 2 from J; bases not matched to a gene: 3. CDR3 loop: CASMTSGTYEQYF. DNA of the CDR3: TGTGCCAGCATGACTAGCGGAACCTACGAGCAGTACTTC.

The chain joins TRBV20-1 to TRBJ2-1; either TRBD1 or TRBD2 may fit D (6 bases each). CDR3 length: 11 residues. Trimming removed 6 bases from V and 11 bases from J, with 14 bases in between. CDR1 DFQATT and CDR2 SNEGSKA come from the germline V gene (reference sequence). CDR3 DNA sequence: TGCAGTGCCCCAAGGGGGGAGAAGCAGTTCTTC. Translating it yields CSAPRGEKQFF.

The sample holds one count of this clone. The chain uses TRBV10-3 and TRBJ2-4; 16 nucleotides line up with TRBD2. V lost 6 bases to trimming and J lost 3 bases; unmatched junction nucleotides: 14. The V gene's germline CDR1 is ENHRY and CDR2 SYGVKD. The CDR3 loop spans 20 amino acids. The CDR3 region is CAISAAGTSGRAWDKNIQYF. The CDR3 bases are TGTGCCATCAGCGCCGCCGGGACTAGCGGGAGGGCCTGGGACAAAAACATTCAGTACTTC.

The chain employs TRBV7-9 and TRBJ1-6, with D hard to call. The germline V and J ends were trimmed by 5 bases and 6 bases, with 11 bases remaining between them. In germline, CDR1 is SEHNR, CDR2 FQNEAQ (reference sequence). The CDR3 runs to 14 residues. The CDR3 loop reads CASSAPFRNSPLHF. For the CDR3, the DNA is TGTGCCAGCAGCGCCCCGTTCCGTAATTCACCCCTCCACTTT. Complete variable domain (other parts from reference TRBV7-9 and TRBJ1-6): DTGVSQNPRHKITKRGQNVTFRCDPISEHNRLYWYRQTLGQGPEFLTYFQNEAQLEKSRLLSDRFSAERPKGSFSTLEIQRTEQGDSAMYLCASSAPFRNSPLHFGNGTRLTVT.

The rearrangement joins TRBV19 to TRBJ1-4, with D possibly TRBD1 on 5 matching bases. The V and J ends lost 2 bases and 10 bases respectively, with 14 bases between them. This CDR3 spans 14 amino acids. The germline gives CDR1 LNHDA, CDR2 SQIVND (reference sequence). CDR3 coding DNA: TGTGCCAGTAGTATATATATCGAGGGACGAAAACTGTTTTTT. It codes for CASSIYIEGRKLFF.

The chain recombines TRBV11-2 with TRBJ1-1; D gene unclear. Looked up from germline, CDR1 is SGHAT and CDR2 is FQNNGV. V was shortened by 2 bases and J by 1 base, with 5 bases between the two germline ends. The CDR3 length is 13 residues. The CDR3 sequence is CASSLRQNTEAFF. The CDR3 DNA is TGTGCCAGCAGCTTAAGGCAGAACACTGAAGCTTTCTTT.